This TCR beta chain is from a study of T-cell reconstitution after alpha-beta-depleted transplantation in children. The CDR3 loop spans 14 amino acids. Trimming shortened V by 2 bases and J by 2 bases, and 13 bases separated the two germline ends. CDR1 and CDR2 (germline): SQVTM, ANQGSEA. A TCRbeta library incorporating unique molecular identifiers was prepared. TCRdb independently ran MiXCR on the PCR reads; one entry per CDR3 protein. The data show a few hundred thousand distinct CDR3 sequences, over 20% seen once. A few counts support this clonotype. Its antigen remains unknown. General study results and limits: Surviving thymic progenitors and recipient T cells were the source of high TCRbeta diversity at day 60 in some patients. Newly produced T cells mostly accounted for T-cell counts and diversity one year post-transplant. Several hundred expanded graft clones reportedly were the source of alpha-beta T cells about two months after transplant.

This TCR was sampled from a male patient between 10 and 17 years old who had a stem cell transplant for acute lymphoblastic leukemia, so the T cells may come from the graft donor. The V call is TRBV29-1, the J call TRBJ2-7; D tentatively reads TRBD1 or TRBD2 (5 bases each). The sample consisted of PBMCs, mostly from graft donor cells, taken 180 days after TCRalphabeta/CD19-depleted stem cell transplant. In DNA, the CDR3 is TGCAGCGTTGAAAGCCGGGACGGCGCCTACGAGCAGTACTTC. It codes for CSVESRDGAYEQYF.